The rows below give T cell receptor beta chains drawn from one sample of a study of Tregs in tolerant kidney transplant recipients. Profiled with immunoSEQ multiplex PCR; TCRdb holds only in-frame clones, not every one. This table holds fewer than 100,000 clones, roughly 93% found once. The material was CD4+ T cells from blood, obtained before the transplant. The receptors were gathered from a human donor who received a combined kidney and bone marrow transplant. CDR3s include the opening cysteine and the closing phenylalanine or tryptophan. Fields, in order: CDR3 protein, CDR3 DNA, D gene, clone size, V gene, J gene. D genes are given only for firm matches. A row's size may be missing; if present it is once, few, many or a size class.

CDR3: CASSTRDRLAGDNEQFF; DNA: TGTGCCAGTAGTACACGGGACAGACTAGCGGGGGACAATGAGCAGTTCTTC; D: TRBD2; size: .; V: TRBV19; J: TRBJ2-1
CDR3: CASSHIERGFGNYGYTF; DNA: TGTGCCAGCAGCCACATAGAACGAGGTTTCGGAAACTATGGCTACACCTTC; D: .; size: .; V: TRBV14; J: TRBJ1-2
CDR3: CASSYRTSDYNEQFF; DNA: TGTGCCAGCAGCTATCGGACTAGCGACTACAATGAGCAGTTCTTC; D: TRBD2; size: .; V: TRBV7-8; J: TRBJ2-1
CDR3: CASSVRQGFSYGYTF; DNA: TGCGCCAGCAGCGTTCGACAGGGATTCTCGTATGGCTACACCTTC; D: TRBD1; size: .; V: TRBV4-3; J: TRBJ1-2
CDR3: CATGAGLQGALDEQYF; DNA: TGTGCCACCGGGGCGGGTTTACAGGGGGCACTTGACGAGCAGTACTTC; D: TRBD1; size: .; V: TRBV15; J: TRBJ2-7
CDR3: CASSLTLLGNYGYTF; DNA: TGTGCCAGCAGTCTGACACTCTTGGGCAACTATGGCTACACCTTC; D: .; size: once; V: TRBV27; J: TRBJ1-2
CDR3: CASSHLGQGEYLSYEQYF; DNA: TGTGCCAGCAGCCACCTAGGACAGGGGGAGTACCTCTCCTACGAGCAGTACTTC; D: TRBD1; size: .; V: TRBV4-2; J: TRBJ2-7
CDR3: CASSDLAGTYNEQFF; DNA: TGTGCCAGCTCTGACCTAGCGGGGACCTACAATGAGCAGTTCTTC; D: TRBD2; size: .; V: TRBV2; J: TRBJ2-1
CDR3: CASSVAGAYGYTF; DNA: TGTGCCAGCAGCGTAGCAGGGGCTTATGGCTACACCTTC; D: .; size: .; V: TRBV9; J: TRBJ1-2
CDR3: CASSLTGLSGNTIYF; DNA: TGTGCCAGCAGCTTAACGGGTCTCTCTGGAAACACCATATATTTT; D: .; size: .; V: TRBV7-2; J: TRBJ1-3
CDR3: CASSLDRRGRTGELFF; DNA: TGTGCCAGCAGTTTAGATCGGAGGGGACGGACCGGGGAGCTGTTTTTT; D: .; size: .; V: TRBV28; J: TRBJ2-2
CDR3: CASSKRGGGTGELFF; DNA: TGTGCCAGCAGTAAACGTGGGGGGGGCACCGGGGAGCTGTTTTTT; D: TRBD2; size: .; V: TRBV6-5; J: TRBJ2-2
CDR3: CASSLLRGAYGYTF; DNA: TGTGCCAGCAGCCTCCTACGCGGGGCCTATGGCTACACCTTC; D: .; size: .; V: TRBV28; J: TRBJ1-2
CDR3: CASSPQGAGSSAEAFF; DNA: TGTGCCAGCTCACCACAGGGGGCGGGATCTTCTGCTGAAGCTTTCTTT; D: TRBD1; size: .; V: TRBV18; J: TRBJ1-1
CDR3: CASSPLGTSGRETQYF; DNA: TGTGCCAGCAGTCCCCTGGGGACCAGCGGGAGAGAGACCCAGTACTTC; D: TRBD2; size: once; V: TRBV25-1; J: TRBJ2-5
CDR3: CAIRGLQGPSGNTIYF; DNA: TGTGCCATCAGAGGCTTACAGGGCCCCTCTGGAAACACCATATATTTT; D: .; size: .; V: TRBV10-3; J: TRBJ1-3
CDR3: CASSYSAGGFTDTQYF; DNA: TGTGCCAGCAGTTACTCGGCGGGAGGGTTCACAGATACGCAGTATTTT; D: TRBD2; size: .; V: TRBV6-5; J: TRBJ2-3